This TCR beta chain stems from a study of cytomegalovirus exposure and HLA in healthy donors. PCR amplification relied on 60 Vbeta primers (plus 13 Jbeta primers). Clones were sequenced by immunoSEQ multiplex PCR, and TCRdb holds only the in-frame ones, with some missing. The table has some 130,000 clones, roughly two thirds seen once. This clone was picked up a small number of times. This CDR3 comprises 15 residues. Trimming removed 2 bases at V and 3 bases at J, with 13 bases between. The germline gives CDR1 MNHEY, CDR2 SVGAGI. This chain uses TRBV6-5 with TRBJ1-1, with D tentatively TRBD1 (5 bases). The specimen sequenced was PBMCs. The receptor comes from a man younger than 40 in good health and CMV-seropositive. The DNA for the CDR3 is TGTGCCAGCAGTTACCTAAGCGCGGGGGACACTGAAGCTTTCTTT. Translating gives CASSYLSAGDTEAFF.